These 19 T cell receptor beta chains share one sample of origin, sequenced in a study of regulatory T cells in long-lasting Graves disease (dated by TCRdb to the early 2020s). In the paper's terms, the time point label means: newly diagnosed GD, antithyroid drugs for less than 3 months. RNA was extracted from PBMCs in TRIzol for both TCR sequencing and RNA sequencing. The receptor library was made with multiplex PCR. Sequencing took place on an Illumina HiSeq 4000. iRepertoire HTBI primers and Arm-PCR amplification of CDR3 regions were used to construct TCR beta libraries. Starting from the raw public reads, TCRdb applied fastp trimming at Q25, assembled clones with MiXCR and retained in-frame beta chains. Identical CDR3 proteins give one entry, which carries the most common genes and DNA. Recorded for this sample are 400,000 to 500,000 distinct CDR3 sequences; less than 15% of them occurred a single time. The top ten clones comprise around a sixth of the sample.

These data were also reused for a study on T cells in Graves' hyperthyroidism and ophthalmopathy.

Sequenced here: peripheral blood mononuclear cells (PBMCs), sampled at new diagnosis, from a patient treated with antithyroid drugs. Receptor source: a woman aged 50 to 60 with Graves disease. Donor details come from another sample of the same person, matched by shared clones.

This clonotype appeared a few times. The V gene is TRBV6-2 or TRBV6-3, the J gene TRBJ2-3; 9 positions match TRBD2. J gave up 3 bases and V 2 bases, and 3 bases lay outside the gene matches. Per germline, CDR1 MNHEY and CDR2 SVGEGT. This CDR3 has 15 residues. The CDR3 DNA follows: TGTGCCAGCAGTTACCCTAGCGGGGCGACAGATACGCAGTATTTT. Its protein is CASSYPSGATDTQYF.

The V and J genes are TRBV24-1 and TRBJ1-5; weak D call: TRBD1 (6 bases). Germline lookup yields CDR1 KGHDR and CDR2 SFDVKD. Trimming removed 5 bases at V and 7 bases at J, with 11 bases between. CDR3 length: 13 amino acids. The CDR3 protein is CATSVTGMQPQHF. The CDR3, as DNA: TGTGCCACCAGTGTCACAGGGATGCAGCCCCAGCATTTT.

The gene calls are TRBV13 and TRBJ2-7, with TRBD2 identical over 16 bases. Germline trimming cut 6 bases from V and 7 bases from J; bases unmatched to any gene: 18. Germline V CDR1 and CDR2: PRHDT, FYEKMQ (reference sequence). This CDR3 comprises 19 residues. CDR3 loop: CASSSTTGTSGGVVGEQYF. CDR3 DNA: TGTGCCAGCAGTTCCACGACGGGGACTAGCGGGGGGGTGGTTGGGGAGCAGTACTTC.

This clonotype was found a few times. J is TRBJ2-7 and V is TRBV29-1; 10 nucleotides match TRBD1. Germline CDR1 reads SQVTM; CDR2 reads ANQGSEA. After removal of 2 bases from V and 4 bases from J, the junction contained 5 bases not matched to a gene. The CDR3 is 14 amino acids. The CDR3 nucleotides read TGCAGCGTTGAACAAAGGGACAGGGGATACGAGCAGTACTTC. This codes for CSVEQRDRGYEQYF.

This clonotype has a handful of counts. The gene calls are TRBV9 and TRBJ2-1; D is undetermined. The CDR3 has 13 residues. Looked up from germline, CDR1 is SGDLS and CDR2 is YYNGEE. The V and J ends lost 0 bases and 6 bases respectively, with 7 bases between them. CDR3 sequence: CASSVGTGNEQFF. CDR3 DNA: TGTGCCAGCAGCGTAGGAACTGGCAATGAGCAGTTCTTC.

The table lists this clonotype with many counts. This chain links TRBV11-2 with TRBJ1-4, with TRBD1 identical over 8 bases. V lost 5 bases, J lost 8 bases, and 7 bases stayed unmatched. Germline CDR1 SGHAT, CDR2 FQNNGV. The CDR3 runs 14 residues. CDR3 in amino acids: CASSRQGREEKLFF. The CDR3 nucleotides are TGTGCCAGCAGCCGACAGGGGAGGGAGGAAAAACTGTTTTTT.

This clonotype was observed many times. The chain links TRBV6-5 to TRBJ1-1, with D unresolved. With 0 bases removed from V and 7 bases from J, the gap between germline ends came to 18 bases. Looked up from germline, CDR1 is MNHEY and CDR2 is SVGAGI. CDR3 length: 16 residues. The CDR3 DNA reads as TGTGCCAGCAGTTACTCTCGACCAACCTTCGGAGATGAAGCTTTCTTT. The encoded protein is CASSYSRPTFGDEAFF.

This clonotype occurred many times. The chain joins TRBV7-9 to TRBJ2-7, with 14 positions matching TRBD2. Germline V CDR1 and CDR2: SEHNR, FQNEAQ (reference sequence). The CDR3 is 15 residues long. The V and J ends lost 6 bases and 3 bases, in that order; junction bases with no gene match: 4. The CDR3 DNA follows: TGTGCCAGCAGTGGAGGGACTAGCGGGAGCTACGAGCAGTACTTC. Its protein product is CASSGGTSGSYEQYF.

There are many counts of this clonotype. The chain is built from TRBV7-3 and TRBJ2-1; 7 positions match TRBD2. This CDR3 is built from 15 residues. V shed 5 bases, J shed 0 bases, and the junction held 4 bases outside the gene matches. Germline V gene sequence: CDR1 SGHTA, CDR2 FQGTGA. CDR3 amino acids: CASSTKRGSYNEQFF. The CDR3 region has the DNA TGTGCCAGCAGCACAAAGCGGGGCTCCTACAATGAGCAGTTCTTC.

The chain employs TRBV27 and TRBJ1-4; unclear D gene. Trimming stripped 6 bases from V and 1 base from J, with 3 bases between. This CDR3 comprises 12 residues. Germline loops: CDR1 MNHEY, CDR2 SMNVEV (reference sequence). The CDR3: CASRKTNEKLFF. CDR3 bases: TGTGCCAGCAGGAAAACTAATGAAAAACTGTTTTTT.

For this clonotype: This likely stems from a read error, as it lies one base from a far larger clone. V and J are TRBV11-2 and TRBJ2-4; 8 positions agree with TRBD1. The J call may be wrong; the DNA end is better matched by TRBJ2-5. The V gene's germline CDR1 is SGHAT and CDR2 FQNNGV. This CDR3 comprises 15 residues. CDR3 sequence (DNA): TGTGCCAGCAGCTATGGAGACAGGGGCCCAGAGACCCAGTACTTC. Amino acid sequence: CASSYGDRGPETQYF.

J is TRBJ1-4 and V is TRBV4-1, with TRBD1 matching 7 bases. The CDR3 extends over 14 amino acids. V dropped 4 bases and J dropped 7; count of bases not matched to a gene: 6. Germline CDR1 MGHRA, CDR2 YSYEKL. CDR3 loop: CASSPRGLSEKLFF. The CDR3 region has the DNA TGCGCCAGCAGCCCAAGGGGGCTTAGTGAAAAACTGTTTTTT.

The chain employs TRBV27 and TRBJ2-1, with 7 bases matching TRBD2. J was trimmed by 2 bases and V by 4 bases; bases with no gene match: 5. CDR1 is MNHEY, CDR2 SMNVEV, per germline (reference sequence). The CDR3 length is 15 residues. The CDR3 DNA follows: TGTGCCAGCAGTTCGTGGGAGGGCCCCTACAATGAGCAGTTCTTC. Protein product: CASSSWEGPYNEQFF.

This clonotype was counted a few times. The chain links TRBV6-2 or TRBV6-3 to TRBJ2-1; D is unclear. V lost 0 bases and J lost 13, with 22 bases in between. This CDR3 has 16 residues. The germline V gene encodes CDR1 MNHEY and CDR2 SVGEGT. CDR3 bases: TGTGCCAGCAGTTACTCGAAGACGGCGAACTCACAAGTACAGTTCTTC. Amino acid sequence: CASSYSKTANSQVQFF.

Comments on this clonotype: A much larger clonotype is one base distant, so this may be a read error. J is TRBJ2-1 and V is TRBV18; the match to TRBD2 covers 7 bases. There are 15 residues in the CDR3. Germline CDR1 is KGHSH and CDR2 is LQKENI. This chain's CDR3 is CANSPIGAGRNEQFF. CDR3 bases: TGTGCCAACTCACCGATCGGAGCGGGGCGAAATGAGCAGTTCTTC. The complete variable domain, with remaining parts taken from reference TRBV18 and TRBJ2-1, reads NAGVMQNPRHLVRRRGQEARLRCSPMKGHSHVYWYRQLPEEGLKFMVYLQKENIIDESGMPKERFSAEFPKEGPSILRIQQVVRGDSAAYFCANSPIGAGRNEQFFGPGTRLTVL.

This clonotype was seen many times. This chain links TRBV5-1 with TRBJ2-1; 14 bases match TRBD2. CDR1 is SGHRS and CDR2 is YFSETQ in the germline V gene. V was pared by 0 bases and J by 8 bases, with 10 bases of the junction left unmatched. There are 18 residues in the CDR3. The CDR3 DNA reads TGCGCCAGCAGCTTGGCCGCCGGACTAGCGGGAGGCGGGGATGAGCAGTTCTTC. It encodes CASSLAAGLAGGGDEQFF. The full variable domain, rest sourced from reference TRBV5-1 and TRBJ2-1, is KAGVTQTPRYLIKTRGQQVTLSCSPISGHRSVSWYQQTPGQGLQFLFEYFSETQRNKGNFPGRFSGRQFSNSRSEMNVSTLELGDSALYLCASSLAAGLAGGGDEQFFGPGTRLTVL.

In regard to this clonotype: A much larger clone lies a single base off, so this may be a read error. V usage is TRBV7-9 and J usage is TRBJ2-1, with D possibly TRBD2 on 6 matching bases. The CDR3 sequence is 15 residues long. Germline CDR1 SEHNR, CDR2 FQNEAQ (reference sequence). CDR3 coding DNA: TGTGCCAGCAGCGGGTTGGGGGACTCTACTAATGAGCATTTCTTC. Translating it yields CASSGLGDSTNEHFF.

In its sample, this clonotype was seen many times. The chain carries TRBV28 and TRBJ2-5; D might be TRBD1 (6 bases). V was pared by 5 bases and J by 2 bases, with 15 bases between. The CDR3 consists of 15 residues. Germline assignment: CDR1 MDHEN and CDR2 SYDVKM. CDR3 protein: CASSPQGSCQETQYF. The CDR3 DNA reads TGTGCCAGCAGTCCCCAGGGGAGTTGTCAAGAGACCCAGTACTTC.

This clonotype has only a few counts. The rearrangement uses TRBV5-1 and TRBJ1-5; D unresolved. The V gene's germline CDR1 is SGHRS and CDR2 YFSETQ. There are 13 residues in the CDR3. V was cut by 4 bases and J by 3 bases, with 8 bases left in between. This chain's CDR3 is CASSRKDNQPQHF. CDR3 bases: TGCGCCAGCAGCCGAAAAGACAATCAGCCCCAGCATTTT.